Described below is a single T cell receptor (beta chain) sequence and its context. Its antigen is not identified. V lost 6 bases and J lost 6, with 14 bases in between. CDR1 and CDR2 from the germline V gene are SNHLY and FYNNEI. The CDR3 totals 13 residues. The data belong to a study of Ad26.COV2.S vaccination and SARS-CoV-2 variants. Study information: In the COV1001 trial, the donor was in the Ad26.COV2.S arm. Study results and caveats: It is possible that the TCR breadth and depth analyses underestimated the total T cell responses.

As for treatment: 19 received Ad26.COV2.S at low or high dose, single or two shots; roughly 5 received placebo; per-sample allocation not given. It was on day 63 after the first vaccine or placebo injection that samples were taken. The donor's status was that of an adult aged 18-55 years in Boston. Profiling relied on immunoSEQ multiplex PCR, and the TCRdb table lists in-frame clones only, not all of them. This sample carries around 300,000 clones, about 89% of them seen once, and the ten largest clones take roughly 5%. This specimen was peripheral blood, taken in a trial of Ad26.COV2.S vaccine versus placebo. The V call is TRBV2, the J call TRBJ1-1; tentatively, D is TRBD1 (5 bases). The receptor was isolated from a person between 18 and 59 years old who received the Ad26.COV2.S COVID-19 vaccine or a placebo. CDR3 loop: CASSPPGAAEAFF. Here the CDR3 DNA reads TGTGCCAGCAGCCCCCCCGGGGCCGCTGAAGCTTTCTTT. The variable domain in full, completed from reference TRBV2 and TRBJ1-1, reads EPEVTQTPSHQVTQMGQEVILRCVPISNHLYFYWYRQILGQKVEFLVSFYNNEISEKSEIFDDQFSVERPDGSNFTLKIRSTKLEDSAMYFCASSPPGAAEAFFGQGTRLTVV.